These 27 T cell receptor beta chains came from one sample sequenced in a study of Ad26.COV2.S vaccination and SARS-CoV-2 variants. The table came from immunoSEQ multiplex PCR; TCRdb's copy has only in-frame clones and leaves some out. The data hold 350,000 to 500,000 clones, with 89% observed a single time. Documented treatment: around 19 received Ad26.COV2.S at low or high dose, single or two shots; 5 received placebo; per-sample allocation not given. Samples came from day 63 after the first vaccine or placebo injection. Material: peripheral blood, obtained in a trial of Ad26.COV2.S vaccine versus placebo. These receptors all stem from a person aged 18 to 59 who received the Ad26.COV2.S COVID-19 vaccine or a placebo.

V is TRBV5-1 and J is TRBJ2-5, with D perhaps matching TRBD1 or TRBD2 (6 bases each). Germline loops: CDR1 SGHRS, CDR2 YFSETQ. V was shortened by 4 bases and J by 3 bases, with 16 bases between the two germline ends. The CDR3 length is 15 residues. DNA of the CDR3: TGCGCCAGCAGCGGGGGGTGGACAGACAAAGAGACCCAGTACTTC. Translation gives CASSGGWTDKETQYF.

The rearrangement links TRBV5-6 to TRBJ2-3, with 8 bases matching TRBD1. The CDR3 is made up of 15 amino acids. CDR1 and CDR2 from the germline V gene are SGHDT and YYEEEE. Trimming at V came to 4 bases and at J to 4 bases, leaving 8 bases not matched to a gene. The chain's CDR3 is CASSVRGLNPDTQYF. CDR3 sequence (DNA): TGTGCCAGCAGCGTCAGGGGGCTCAATCCAGATACGCAGTATTTT.

This sequence joins TRBV2 and TRBJ1-1; D is uncertain. CDR1 is SNHLY and CDR2 is FYNNEI in the germline V gene. The CDR3 spans 13 residues. V was clipped by 5 bases and J by 3 bases, with 10 bases between them. Here the CDR3 reads CASSNLEDTEAFF. The CDR3 DNA reads TGTGCCAGCAGTAATTTGGAGGACACTGAAGCTTTCTTT.

The J gene is TRBJ1-2, the V gene TRBV7-3; maybe TRBD1 (6 bases). Trimming stripped 3 bases from V and 5 bases from J, with 10 bases between. The CDR3 length is 13 residues. The V gene's germline CDR1 is SGHTA and CDR2 FQGTGA. In nucleotides, the CDR3 is TGTGCCAGCAGCTTGGGAGGGGGATATGGCTACACCTTC. Translating it yields CASSLGGGYGYTF.

This clone was seen once. V and J are TRBV7-8 and TRBJ2-1; the D is unclear. V lost 5 bases and J lost 10, with 18 bases in between. There are 14 residues in the CDR3. CDR1 SGHVS and CDR2 FQNEAQ come from the germline V gene. CDR3: CASSIHTAAGEQFF. The CDR3 nucleotides read TGTGCCAGCAGCATACATACGGCCGCCGGAGAGCAGTTCTTC. Full variable domain (outside the CDR3, taken from reference TRBV7-8 and TRBJ2-1): GAGVSQSPRYKVAKRGQDVALRCDPISGHVSLFWYQQALGQGPEFLTYFQNEAQLDKSGLPSDRFFAERPEGSVSTLKIQRTQQEDSAVYLCASSIHTAAGEQFFGPGTRLTVL.

J is TRBJ2-7 and V is TRBV4-3; 7 bases line up with TRBD1. The germline V gene encodes CDR1 LGHNA and CDR2 YSLEER. The CDR3 extends over 14 amino acids. The trim removed 0 bases at V and 3 bases at J, leaving 2 bases unmatched. CDR3 nucleotides: TGCGCCAGCAGCCAAGAAGGGGGCGTCTACGAGCAGTACTTC. Amino acid sequence: CASSQEGGVYEQYF.

The genes are TRBV2 and TRBJ2-5; no clear D gene. This CDR3 is built from 12 residues. Between the trimmed V and J ends, which lost 6 bases and 9 bases, there was a span of 14 bases. CDR1 is SNHLY, CDR2 FYNNEI, per germline. The CDR3 sequence is CASRGMEWSQYF. CDR3 coding DNA: TGTGCCAGCAGGGGGATGGAGTGGTCCCAGTACTTC.

The chain combines TRBV18 with TRBJ2-5; no clear D. The CDR3 runs 13 residues. Deletions cut 6 bases from V and 2 bases from J, with 10 bases between. Per the germline V gene, CDR1 is KGHSH and CDR2 is LQKENI. The CDR3 DNA follows: TGTGCCAGCTCCCTTGTGTTTCAAGAGACCCAGTACTTC. This translates into CASSLVFQETQYF.

The gene calls are TRBV7-2 and TRBJ1-1; possibly TRBD1 for D (5 bases). The CDR3 covers 15 residues. Germline CDR1 and CDR2: SGHTA and FQGNSA. V dropped 5 bases and J dropped 0 bases, with 13 bases sitting between them. The CDR3 DNA follows: TGTGCCAGCAGCCAAGCAAGGGGCGTGAACACTGAAGCTTTCTTT. It specifies CASSQARGVNTEAFF.

The V gene is TRBV10-3, the J gene TRBJ1-1; D is perhaps TRBD1 (5 bases). Trimming stripped 3 bases from V and 1 base from J, with 9 bases between. This CDR3 contains 14 residues. The germline gives CDR1 ENHRY, CDR2 SYGVKD. In DNA form, the CDR3 reads TGTGCCATCAGTGATCAGGGTGAGAACACTGAAGCTTTCTTT. Amino acid sequence: CAISDQGENTEAFF.

This chain joins TRBV6-6 and TRBJ1-2; TRBD1 agrees at 10 bases. Trimming took 7 bases from V and 3 from J; bases not matched to a gene: 5. Germline loops: CDR1 MNHNY, CDR2 SVGAGI (reference sequence). The CDR3 contains 14 residues. The CDR3 here is CASKRQGADYGYTF. DNA for the CDR3: TGTGCCAGCAAGAGACAGGGGGCAGACTATGGCTACACCTTC.

The CDR3 protein is CASSPGAYYEQYV. DNA for the CDR3: TGTGCCAGCAGCCCAGGAGCCTACTACGAGCAGTACGTC. This chain links TRBV12-3 or TRBV12-4 with TRBJ2-7; D unclear. This CDR3 has 13 amino acids. V was cut by 6 bases and J by 3 bases, with 12 bases left in between.

The V call is TRBV28, the J call TRBJ2-7; 7 positions agree with TRBD1. Germline CDR1 is MDHEN and CDR2 is SYDVKM. The V and J ends lost 8 bases and 3 bases, in that order; junction bases with no gene match: 4. This CDR3 has 12 residues. The chain's CDR3 is CASFRQGYEQYF. The CDR3, as DNA: TGTGCCAGCTTTAGACAGGGCTACGAGCAGTACTTC.

The rearrangement links TRBV4-3 to TRBJ1-5; a possible D gene is TRBD1 (5 bases). V was clipped by 0 bases and J by 4 bases, with 13 bases between them. This CDR3 is built from 16 residues. Germline V gene sequence: CDR1 LGHNA, CDR2 YSLEER. The DNA for the CDR3 is TGCGCCAGCAGCCAAGATGTGGGCAGGACAAATCAGCCCCAGCATTTT. Amino acid sequence: CASSQDVGRTNQPQHF.

CDR3 region: CASSSPRGAEGGYEQYV. The CDR3 DNA follows: TGTGCCAGCAGTTCCCCCCGTGGCGCGGAGGGGGGATACGAGCAGTACGTC. J is TRBJ2-7 and V is TRBV28; tentatively, D is TRBD1 or TRBD2 (6 bases each). Trimming took off 4 bases at V and 4 bases at J, with 23 bases between the two ends. The CDR3 loop spans 17 amino acids. Germline CDR1 and CDR2: MDHEN and SYDVKM.

V usage is TRBV27 and J usage is TRBJ2-4; 8 bases are a match to TRBD1. The J segment lost 1 base and the V segment lost 2 bases, leaving 13 bases of the junction unmatched. This CDR3 has 19 amino acids. The germline CDR1 and CDR2 sequences are MNHEY and SMNVEV (reference sequence). For the CDR3, the DNA is TGTGCCAGCAGTTTAAGCCCCCGGGGCAGGGGGCGGGCCAAAAACATTCAGTACTTC. Its translation: CASSLSPRGRGRAKNIQYF.

The V gene is TRBV5-1, the J gene TRBJ2-3, with D perhaps given as TRBD1 or TRBD2 (5 bases each). Germline V gene data show CDR1 as SGHRS and CDR2 as YFSETQ. The CDR3 has 14 amino acids. V gave up 5 bases and J gave up 7 bases, with 17 bases separating them. CDR3 sequence (DNA): TGCGCCAGCAGAGAGGTGGGACCACTAAATACGCAGTATTTT. Its translation is CASREVGPLNTQYF.

V gene TRBV24-1 combines with J gene TRBJ2-5; no clear D. Germline V gene data show CDR1 as KGHDR and CDR2 as SFDVKD. The CDR3 is made up of 13 amino acids. The V end was cut by 3 bases, the J end by 1 base, with 5 bases between. The CDR3 DNA sequence: TGTGCCACCAGTGATATCATCCAAGAGACCCAGTACTTC. This translates into CATSDIIQETQYF.

The CDR3 protein is CASEDGWELFF. The CDR3 DNA reads as TGTGCCAGCGAGGACGGTTGGGAACTGTTTTTT. The chain has TRBV25-1 and TRBJ1-4, with D hard to call. Trimming removed 8 bases from V and 12 bases from J, with 13 bases in between. Germline loops: CDR1 MGHDK, CDR2 SYGVNS. The CDR3 runs to 11 residues. The full variable domain, its missing parts supplied by reference TRBV25-1 and TRBJ1-4, is EADIYQTPRYLVIGTGKKITLECSQTMGHDKMYWYQQDPGMELHLIHYSYGVNSTEKGDLSSESTVSRIRTEHFPLTLESARPSHTSQYLCASEDGWELFFGSGTQLSVL.

This chain connects TRBV15 to TRBJ2-1; maybe TRBD2 (5 bases). Germline V gene sequence: CDR1 LNHNV, CDR2 YYDKDF (reference sequence). The CDR3 has 16 amino acids. V was clipped by 0 bases and J by 4 bases, with 13 bases between them. The CDR3 coding sequence is TGTGCCACCAGCAGAGATCATTTAGCGCCTTACAATGAGCAGTTCTTC. Translation gives CATSRDHLAPYNEQFF.

This sequence joins TRBV4-3 and TRBJ2-5; 8 bases are a match to TRBD2. The CDR3 spans 16 residues. With 2 bases clipped from V and 6 bases from J, the junction kept 11 bases outside the gene matches. Germline-derived CDR1 and CDR2 are LGHNA and YSLEER. The CDR3 loop is CASSQLPGTSIQTQYF. The CDR3, as DNA: TGCGCCAGCAGCCAATTACCCGGGACTAGTATTCAGACCCAGTACTTC.

CDR3 region: CASSPTYRSDEQFF. The CDR3 region has the DNA TGTGCCAGCAGCCCCACCTACAGGTCCGATGAGCAGTTCTTC. This chain links TRBV6-5 with TRBJ2-1; maybe TRBD1 (5 bases). With 6 bases removed from V and 8 bases from J, the gap between germline ends came to 17 bases. CDR1 MNHEY and CDR2 SVGAGI come from the germline V gene. CDR3 length: 14 amino acids.

The count of this clone is one. The V call is TRBV5-6, the J call TRBJ2-5; the D is unclear. This CDR3 has 14 amino acids. V lost 0 bases and J 10 bases, leaving 16 bases between the germline ends. CDR1 is SGHDT, CDR2 YYEEEE, per germline. For the CDR3, the DNA is TGTGCCAGCAGCTTGGGTGGCTCTTGGAGCGACCAGTACTTC. Translating gives CASSLGGSWSDQYF.

The chain couples TRBV7-2 to TRBJ1-1; a possible D gene is TRBD1 (5 bases). The CDR3 is 12 amino acids. CDR1 and CDR2 from the germline V gene are SGHTA and FQGNSA. Deletions cut 4 bases from V and 6 bases from J, with 9 bases between. CDR3 sequence: CASSSRGPEAFF. The CDR3 DNA sequence: TGTGCCAGCAGCTCAAGGGGACCTGAAGCTTTCTTT.

CDR3 loop: CASRRTGENTEAFF. CDR3 in DNA: TGTGCCAGCAGACGGACAGGGGAGAACACTGAAGCTTTCTTT. V gene TRBV6-5 combines with J gene TRBJ1-1; 9 bases agree with TRBD1. The germline V gene has CDR1 MNHEY and CDR2 SVGAGI. This CDR3 is 14 amino acids long. V gave up 6 bases and J gave up 1 base; unmatched junction bases: 3.

This sequence joins TRBV6-2 or TRBV6-3 and TRBJ2-5; the D is unclear. The V gene's germline CDR1 is MNHEY and CDR2 SVGEGT. This CDR3 has 11 residues. V lost 6 bases and J 5 bases, leaving 7 bases between the germline ends. The CDR3 sequence: CASSPRETQYF. In DNA, the CDR3 is TGTGCCAGCAGCCCTCGGGAGACCCAGTACTTC.

J is TRBJ2-7 and V is TRBV18, with TRBD2 matching 10 bases. The CDR3 totals 15 residues. Germline CDR1 reads KGHSH; CDR2 reads LQKENI. J lost 3 bases, V lost 2 bases, and 4 bases had no gene match. The CDR3 sequence: CASSPGLAEFYEQYF. In nucleotides, the CDR3 is TGTGCCAGCTCACCAGGACTAGCGGAGTTCTACGAGCAGTACTTC.